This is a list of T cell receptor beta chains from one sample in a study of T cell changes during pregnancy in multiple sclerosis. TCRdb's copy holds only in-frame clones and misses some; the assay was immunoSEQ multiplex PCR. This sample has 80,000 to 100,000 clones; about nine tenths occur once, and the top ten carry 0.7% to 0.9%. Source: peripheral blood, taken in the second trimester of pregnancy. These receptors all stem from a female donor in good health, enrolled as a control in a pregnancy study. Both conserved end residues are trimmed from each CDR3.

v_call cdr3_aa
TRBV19 ASSPRPGTGKFPLNSPLH
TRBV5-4 ASSEGLAETQY
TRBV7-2 ASSPGGYEQY
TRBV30 AHAQVKPYGYT
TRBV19 ASSIEGGYEQY
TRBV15 ATSRDRVRETQY
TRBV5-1 ASSYLIDPTYEQY
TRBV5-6 ASSLRDRAREKLF
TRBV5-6 ASSLLQGIRSYEQY
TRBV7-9 ASSLDSTWGYT
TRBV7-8 ASSERGQGGYESYEQY
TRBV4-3 ASSQDKGTPYVTNEKLF
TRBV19 ASQNQQGARYGYT
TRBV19 ASIGREGSPLH
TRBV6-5 ASYRVGNSPLH
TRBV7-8 ASSSTGQGKYEQF
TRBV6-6 ATTGGQLVNEKLF
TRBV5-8 ASSLWTAGFGTEAF
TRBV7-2 ASATRVTGNTIY
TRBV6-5 ASRPRGGFGYT
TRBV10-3 AISPLERGNYGYT
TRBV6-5 ASSHRGTGGNTIY
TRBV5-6 ASSPRQKSYEQY
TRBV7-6 ASSRQETQY
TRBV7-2 ASSFRTGGPAEAF
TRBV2 ASSVDRQLDTQY
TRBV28 ASGTSGRADKYNEQF
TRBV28 ASREVQGARTEAF
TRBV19 ASSILTGGLGYSNQPQH
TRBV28 ASSSTGDYNSPLH
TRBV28 ASSSYTAGESYEQY
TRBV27 ASSGRQGNSPLH
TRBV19 ASSLRGIFYTEAF
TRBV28 ASANLGQGSLAETQY
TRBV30 AWSWRTWRY